The entry below describes one T cell receptor beta chain. The method was immunoSEQ multiplex PCR; TCRdb's version includes in-frame clones alone and lacks a portion of them. The repertoire consists of about 2 million clones, with roughly 94% occurring once and the leading ten covering roughly 0.13%. This specimen comes from a study of shared clonotypes between healthy human individuals. The authors divided CD4+ cells into CD45RA+ naive and CD45RA-negative memory subsets. V shed 5 bases, J shed 4 bases, and the junction held 12 bases outside the gene matches. Looked up from germline, CDR1 is SEHNR and CDR2 is FQNEAQ (reference sequence). This CDR3 has 18 residues.

The chain recombines TRBV7-9 with TRBJ2-2; 11 bases align to TRBD1. This receptor was identified in a man between 18 and 35 years old in good health. Specimen: naive CD4+ T cells sorted from blood. This sample's subset: CD45RA+ positively selected. The CDR3 nucleotides read TGTGCCAGCAGCCCACCTAGAGGACAGGGGGCTACCACCGGGGAGCTGTTTTTT. This sequence encodes CASSPPRGQGATTGELFF.